The clone carrying this T cell receptor beta chain was detected only a few times. The data are from a study of T cells of healthy individuals. Germline values: CDR1 SQVTM, CDR2 ANQGSEA. The length of the CDR3 is 14 residues. V was pared by 1 base and J by 1 base, with 10 bases between. TCRdb reprocessed the 5' RACE reads with MiXCR, giving one entry per CDR3 protein. The sample has 90,000 to 100,000 distinct CDR3 sequences; 17% are singletons. The origin of this receptor is a human donor in good health. The chain recombines TRBV29-1 with TRBJ1-2, with D possibly TRBD1 on 6 matching bases. Written as DNA, the CDR3 is TGCAGCGTTGAAGGCAGGGGCCTTAACTATGGCTACACCTTC. Its translation: CSVEGRGLNYGYTF. Based on the CDR3 plus reference TRBV29-1 and TRBJ1-2, the full variable domain is SAVISQKPSRDICQRGTSLTIQCQVDSQVTMMFWYRQQPGQSLTLIATANQGSEATYESGFVIDKFPISRPNLTFSTLTVSNMSPEDSSIYLCSVEGRGLNYGYTFGSGTRLTVV.